These T cell receptor beta chains were read from a single sample in a study of blood T cell repertoires in COVID-19. This table comes from immunoSEQ multiplex PCR, and its TCRdb copy is limited to in-frame clones, with some not included. The sample shows some 340,000 clones, 85% of them seen only once. The material sequenced was peripheral blood. These receptors were obtained from a woman aged 18 to 35 with acute or convalescent COVID-19. The CDR3 runs from the conserved cysteine through the conserved F or W. Size values are once, few and many counts, or a class for expanded clones, and some rows have none.

CDR3: CASSSGLAGGLADTQYF
V: TRBV5-1
J: TRBJ2-3
size: .

CDR3: CASSVGGGPVTEAFF
V: TRBV9
J: TRBJ1-1
size: .

CDR3: CSVRQGDQPQHF
V: TRBV29-1
J: TRBJ1-5
size: .

CDR3: CASSRPPQGFGTDTQYF
V: TRBV28
J: TRBJ2-3
size: .

CDR3: CASSLPTLRAKNTEAFF
V: TRBV4-1
J: TRBJ1-1
size: .

CDR3: CASSAGAGNTIYF
V: TRBV19
J: TRBJ1-3
size: .

CDR3: CASSKQAYGGYTF
V: TRBV25-1
J: TRBJ1-2
size: few

CDR3: CARLAGDTDTQYF
V: TRBV5-8
J: TRBJ2-3
size: .

CDR3: CASSLCGSLWPQHF
V: TRBV28
J: TRBJ1-5
size: .

CDR3: CASSFEHDYGYTF
V: TRBV12-3/TRBV12-4
J: TRBJ1-2
size: .

CDR3: CAWSVLQGQSLQETQYF
V: TRBV30
J: TRBJ2-5
size: once

CDR3: CAISGSGSSYNEQFF
V: TRBV10-3
J: TRBJ2-1
size: .

CDR3: CASCREWGDQPQHF
V: TRBV6-6
J: TRBJ1-5
size: .

CDR3: CASSAGGVQPQHF
V: TRBV25-1
J: TRBJ1-5
size: few

CDR3: CAWSNSGVEAFF
V: TRBV30
J: TRBJ1-1
size: .

CDR3: CASSVDRQGPVGYTF
V: TRBV9
J: TRBJ1-2
size: .

CDR3: CASSLHEQYF
V: TRBV27
J: TRBJ2-7
size: .

CDR3: CAWSVRGRGRMNTEAFF
V: TRBV30
J: TRBJ1-1
size: .

CDR3: CASSGTGKAEAFF
V: TRBV2
J: TRBJ1-1
size: once

CDR3: CATRADGGYYNEQFF
V: TRBV24-1
J: TRBJ2-1
size: .

CDR3: CASSQGQGINYGYTF
V: TRBV14
J: TRBJ1-2
size: .

CDR3: CASSLGTLNTGELFF
V: TRBV5-1
J: TRBJ2-2
size: .

CDR3: CASSLRGAGDPEAFF
V: TRBV4-1
J: TRBJ1-1
size: .

CDR3: CASSPKGTGIGYTF
V: TRBV7-3
J: TRBJ1-2
size: once

CDR3: CASSYSGGGEKLFF
V: TRBV6-5
J: TRBJ1-4
size: .

CDR3: CASSLVPEAYEQYF
V: TRBV5-1
J: TRBJ2-7
size: .

CDR3: CASSNQVEFITEAFF
V: TRBV7-8
J: TRBJ1-1
size: .

CDR3: CASSLLNEQFF
V: TRBV7-9
J: TRBJ2-1
size: .

CDR3: CASSSLAGLYNEQFF
V: TRBV18
J: TRBJ2-1
size: .

CDR3: CASSFLDQGNEQFF
V: TRBV9
J: TRBJ2-1
size: .

CDR3: CASSAGQGSSYNSPLHF
V: TRBV9
J: TRBJ1-6
size: .

CDR3: CASDSGGPTYEQYF
V: TRBV28
J: TRBJ2-7
size: .

CDR3: CASSLGFGRGYEQYF
V: TRBV28
J: TRBJ2-7
size: .

CDR3: CASSPFPGTGNTIYF
V: TRBV3-1/TRBV3-2
J: TRBJ1-3
size: few

CDR3: CASSRTGSNQPQHF
V: TRBV6-5
J: TRBJ1-5
size: few

CDR3: CASSISDSSYEQYF
V: TRBV19
J: TRBJ2-7
size: .

CDR3: CASSPGQGVIVNEQFF
V: TRBV28
J: TRBJ2-1
size: .

CDR3: CASSLDRDGNTIYF
V: TRBV7-9
J: TRBJ1-3
size: .

CDR3: CASSSGQLYQETQYF
V: TRBV28
J: TRBJ2-5
size: .

CDR3: CASSQRTVNTEAFF
V: TRBV14
J: TRBJ1-1
size: .

CDR3: CASSPPLGGGPTGELFF
V: TRBV18
J: TRBJ2-2
size: .

CDR3: CASSSLDKLTGAYGYTF
V: TRBV28
J: TRBJ1-2
size: .

CDR3: CASSFDRNTEAFF
V: TRBV6-4
J: TRBJ1-1
size: once

CDR3: CASSGTGGDTEAFF
V: TRBV9
J: TRBJ1-1
size: .

CDR3: CASSGGNQETQYF
V: TRBV7-3
J: TRBJ2-5
size: .

CDR3: CASSSDGGGNQPQHF
V: TRBV5-8
J: TRBJ1-5
size: .

CDR3: CASSSDRDNQPQHF
V: TRBV5-8
J: TRBJ1-5
size: .

CDR3: CASSFYPPRGNTEAFF
V: TRBV7-9
J: TRBJ1-1
size: .

CDR3: CASSLAPQGGYEQYF
V: TRBV7-2
J: TRBJ2-7
size: .